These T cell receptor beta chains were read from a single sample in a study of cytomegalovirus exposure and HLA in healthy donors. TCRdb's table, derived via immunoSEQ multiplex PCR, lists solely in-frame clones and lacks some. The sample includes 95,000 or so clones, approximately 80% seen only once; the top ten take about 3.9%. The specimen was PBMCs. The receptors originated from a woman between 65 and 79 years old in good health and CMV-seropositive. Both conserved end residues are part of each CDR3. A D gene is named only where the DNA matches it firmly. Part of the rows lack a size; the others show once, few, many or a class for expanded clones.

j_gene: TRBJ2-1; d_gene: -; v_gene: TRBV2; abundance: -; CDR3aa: CASRESFDNEQFF; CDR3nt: TGTGCCAGCAGGGAGTCGTTCGATAATGAGCAGTTCTTC
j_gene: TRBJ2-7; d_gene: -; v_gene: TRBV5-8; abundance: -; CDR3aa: CASSLTGANNEQYF; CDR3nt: TGTGCCAGCAGCTTAACTGGGGCTAATAACGAGCAGTACTTC
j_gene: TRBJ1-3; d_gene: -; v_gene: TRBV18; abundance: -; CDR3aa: CASSPSRGGAAENTIYF; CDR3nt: TGTGCCAGCTCACCGAGTCGAGGAGGCGCCGCCGAAAACACCATATATTTT
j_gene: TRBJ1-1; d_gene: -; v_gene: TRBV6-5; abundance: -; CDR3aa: CASSNRGARAFF; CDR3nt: TGTGCCAGCAGTAACCGGGGGGCGCGGGCTTTCTTT
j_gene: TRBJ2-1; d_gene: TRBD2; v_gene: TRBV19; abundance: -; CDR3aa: CASSIRGLVLSTYNEQFF; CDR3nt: TGTGCCAGTAGTATTAGGGGACTAGTCCTCTCAACATACAATGAGCAGTTCTTC
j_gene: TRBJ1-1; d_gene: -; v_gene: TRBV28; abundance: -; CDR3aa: CASSPGVRGSEAFF; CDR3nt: TGTGCCAGCAGCCCCGGGGTTCGTGGGTCTGAAGCTTTCTTT
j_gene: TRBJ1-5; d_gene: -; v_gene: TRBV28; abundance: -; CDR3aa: CASSLSRSNQPQHF; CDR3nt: TGTGCCAGCAGTTTGTCCCGTAGCAATCAGCCCCAGCATTTT
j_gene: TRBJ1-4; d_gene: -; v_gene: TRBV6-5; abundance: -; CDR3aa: CASSYSGLRVGEKLFF; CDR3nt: TGTGCCAGCAGTTACTCCGGACTGCGGGTCGGTGAAAAACTGTTTTTT
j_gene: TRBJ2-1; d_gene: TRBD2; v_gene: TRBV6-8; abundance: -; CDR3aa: CASSAPREDFSYNEQFF; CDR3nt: TGTGCCAGCAGTGCCCCGCGGGAGGATTTCTCCTACAATGAGCAGTTCTTC
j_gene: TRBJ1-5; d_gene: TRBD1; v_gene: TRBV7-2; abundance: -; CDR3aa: CASSPSTGEGQPQHF; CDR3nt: TGTGCCAGCAGCCCATCGACAGGGGAAGGTCAGCCCCAGCATTTT
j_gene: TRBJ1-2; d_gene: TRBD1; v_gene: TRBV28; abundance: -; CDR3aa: CASSLIPLSWDRGPGGYTF; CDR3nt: TGTGCCAGCAGTCTTATCCCTCTCTCATGGGACAGGGGCCCCGGCGGCTACACCTTC
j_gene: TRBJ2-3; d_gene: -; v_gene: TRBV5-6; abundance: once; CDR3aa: CASSRDLGVSTDTQYF; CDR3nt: TGTGCCAGCAGCCGGGACTTGGGGGTGAGCACAGATACGCAGTATTTT